This passage covers 2 T cell receptor beta chains from one sample sequenced in a study of T cell repertoires in cytomegalovirus infection. No cognate antigen is known for these TCRs. TCRdb re-analysed the reads in MiXCR, keeping a single row per CDR3 protein. Here the sample spans 55,000 to 85,000 distinct CDR3 sequences, 20% to 25% being singletons. Sequenced here: CD8+ T cells from cultured PBMCs, sampled from culture after CMV antigen stimulation. The receptor set was obtained from a human donor in good health (CMV status not recorded). Some clones in this sample may be carry-over from other donors' samples.

The chain links TRBV7-2 to TRBJ2-3; possibly TRBD2 for D (6 bases). Per the germline V gene, CDR1 is SGHTA and CDR2 is FQGNSA. The V end lost 1 base, the J end lost 4 bases, and 18 bases lay between the germline ends. There are 17 residues in the CDR3. The CDR3: CASSLGPGLPPPDTQYF. In DNA, the CDR3 is TGTGCCAGCAGCTTAGGCCCGGGACTCCCCCCTCCAGATACGCAGTATTTT. The whole variable domain, remainder taken from reference TRBV7-2 and TRBJ2-3, is GAGVSQSPSNKVTEKGKDVELRCDPISGHTALYWYRQSLGQGLEFLIYFQGNSAPDKSGLPSDRFSAERTGGSVSTLTIQRTQQEDSAVYLCASSLGPGLPPPDTQYFGPGTRLTVL.

The genes are TRBV19 and TRBJ1-5; D might be TRBD1 (5 bases). This CDR3 is 16 amino acids long. Trimming removed 2 bases at V and 6 bases at J, with 17 bases between. CDR1 and CDR2 (germline): LNHDA, SQIVND (reference sequence). The CDR3 spells CASSILGRESGQPQHF. DNA of the CDR3: TGTGCCAGTAGTATACTGGGCAGGGAGAGCGGTCAGCCCCAGCATTTT.